A selection of T cell receptor beta chains follows, all from one sample in a study of cytomegalovirus exposure and HLA in healthy donors. The method was immunoSEQ multiplex PCR; TCRdb's version includes in-frame clones alone and lacks a portion of them. The repertoire holds approximately 150,000 clones, 65% to 85% seen once, with 3.5% to 4.5% in the top ten. Sequenced input: PBMCs. The source of these receptors is a woman between 40 and 50 years old in good health and CMV-seropositive. Both conserved end residues are part of each CDR3. Each record gives: D gene, J gene, clone size, V gene, CDR3 protein, CDR3 DNA. A D gene is named only where the DNA matches it firmly. Rows may omit the clone size; those that give it use once, few, many or a size class.

D gene: NA
J gene: TRBJ1-3
clone size: NA
V gene: TRBV6-6
CDR3 protein: CASTLIVGNTIYF
CDR3 DNA: TGTGCCAGCACCCTTATAGTCGGAAACACCATATATTTT

D gene: NA
J gene: TRBJ2-3
clone size: NA
V gene: TRBV29-1
CDR3 protein: CSVDKTGTQYF
CDR3 DNA: TGCAGCGTTGACAAGACGGGTACGCAGTATTTT

D gene: NA
J gene: TRBJ1-1
clone size: NA
V gene: TRBV28
CDR3 protein: CASTDTEAFF
CDR3 DNA: TGTGCCAGCACCGACACTGAAGCTTTCTTT

D gene: TRBD2
J gene: TRBJ2-1
clone size: NA
V gene: TRBV9
CDR3 protein: CASSGHPGLDLEQFF
CDR3 DNA: TGTGCCAGCAGCGGGCACCCGGGACTAGATTTAGAGCAGTTCTTC

D gene: TRBD2
J gene: TRBJ2-3
clone size: NA
V gene: TRBV28
CDR3 protein: CATNKRLAERVDTQYF
CDR3 DNA: TGTGCCACCAATAAGAGACTAGCGGAGAGGGTAGATACGCAGTATTTT

D gene: NA
J gene: TRBJ1-1
clone size: once
V gene: TRBV19
CDR3 protein: CATAERGTSNTEAFF
CDR3 DNA: TGTGCCACTGCCGAGCGGGGGACATCGAACACTGAAGCTTTCTTT

D gene: NA
J gene: TRBJ2-5
clone size: NA
V gene: TRBV28
CDR3 protein: CASSLTPDGRGRETQYF
CDR3 DNA: TGTGCCAGCAGTTTAACCCCGGACGGCCGAGGGAGAGAGACCCAGTACTTC

D gene: TRBD2
J gene: TRBJ2-1
clone size: NA
V gene: TRBV10-3
CDR3 protein: CAISSSGRKNNEQFF
CDR3 DNA: TGTGCCATCAGTTCTAGCGGGAGAAAAAACAATGAGCAGTTCTTC

D gene: NA
J gene: TRBJ2-3
clone size: NA
V gene: TRBV5-5
CDR3 protein: CASSLDYSTDTQYF
CDR3 DNA: TGTGCCAGCAGCTTGGACTATAGCACAGATACGCAGTATTTT

D gene: NA
J gene: TRBJ2-3
clone size: NA
V gene: TRBV10-2
CDR3 protein: CASSELRTTTDTQYF
CDR3 DNA: TGCGCCAGCAGTGAGTTAAGGACAACCACAGATACGCAGTATTTT

D gene: NA
J gene: TRBJ2-4
clone size: once
V gene: TRBV9
CDR3 protein: CASSVVITGGLAKNIQYF
CDR3 DNA: TGTGCCAGCAGCGTAGTGATAACGGGCGGACTAGCCAAAAACATTCAGTACTTC

D gene: TRBD1
J gene: TRBJ2-5
clone size: NA
V gene: TRBV6-6
CDR3 protein: CASSYRTGASQETQYF
CDR3 DNA: TGTGCCAGCAGTTACAGGACAGGGGCTAGCCAAGAGACCCAGTACTTC

D gene: NA
J gene: TRBJ1-1
clone size: NA
V gene: TRBV5-4
CDR3 protein: CASSLATVNTEAFF
CDR3 DNA: TGTGCCAGCAGCTTGGCGACAGTGAACACTGAAGCTTTCTTT

D gene: TRBD2
J gene: TRBJ2-5
clone size: NA
V gene: TRBV28
CDR3 protein: CASSSREGGRETQYF
CDR3 DNA: TGTGCCAGCAGTTCCCGGGAGGGCGGGAGGGAGACCCAGTACTTC

D gene: TRBD2
J gene: TRBJ2-5
clone size: NA
V gene: TRBV5-4
CDR3 protein: CASSLELAGVQETQYF
CDR3 DNA: TGTGCCAGCAGCTTGGAGCTAGCGGGGGTTCAAGAGACCCAGTACTTC

D gene: NA
J gene: TRBJ1-6
clone size: NA
V gene: TRBV4-1
CDR3 protein: CASSQDARDSPLHF
CDR3 DNA: TGCGCCAGCAGCCAAGATGCGCGGGATTCACCCCTCCACTTT

D gene: TRBD2
J gene: TRBJ2-3
clone size: NA
V gene: TRBV2
CDR3 protein: CASNGAGGTDTQYF
CDR3 DNA: TGTGCCAGCAATGGAGCGGGGGGAACAGATACGCAGTATTTT

D gene: TRBD1
J gene: TRBJ2-1
clone size: NA
V gene: TRBV2
CDR3 protein: CASGTGDTNEQFF
CDR3 DNA: TGTGCCAGCGGGACAGGGGATACCAATGAGCAGTTCTTC

D gene: NA
J gene: TRBJ1-4
clone size: NA
V gene: TRBV20-1
CDR3 protein: CSASGEEGLFF
CDR3 DNA: TGCAGTGCTAGCGGGGAGGAAGGGCTGTTTTTT

D gene: TRBD1
J gene: TRBJ2-2
clone size: NA
V gene: TRBV30
CDR3 protein: CAWETSGQGGELFF
CDR3 DNA: TGTGCCTGGGAAACTAGTGGACAGGGGGGGGAGCTGTTTTTT

D gene: NA
J gene: TRBJ1-5
clone size: NA
V gene: TRBV5-6
CDR3 protein: CASSLSRSQPQHF
CDR3 DNA: TGTGCCAGCAGCTTGTCCAGGTCTCAGCCCCAGCATTTT

D gene: NA
J gene: TRBJ1-1
clone size: NA
V gene: TRBV6-1
CDR3 protein: CASSEILQPGTEAFF
CDR3 DNA: TGTGCCAGCAGTGAGATCTTACAGCCTGGCACTGAAGCTTTCTTT

D gene: NA
J gene: TRBJ1-1
clone size: NA
V gene: TRBV30
CDR3 protein: CVLELNFNTEAFF
CDR3 DNA: TGTGTATTGGAGTTAAATTTCAACACTGAAGCTTTCTTT

D gene: NA
J gene: TRBJ1-2
clone size: NA
V gene: TRBV18
CDR3 protein: CASSPGANYGYTF
CDR3 DNA: TGTGCCAGCTCACCAGGAGCTAACTATGGCTACACCTTC